Here is one T cell receptor (beta chain) with its context. RNA in amounts of about 0.5 to 1 ug was reverse transcribed with random hexamers. Across 54 Vbeta and 13 Jbeta, immunoSEQ multiplex PCR amplified TCR beta CDR3. TCRdb independently ran MiXCR on the immunoSEQ multiplex PCR reads; one entry per CDR3 protein. The sample yields some 120,000 distinct CDR3 sequences, about nine tenths seen once. This sample was taken from a study of CD8 T cells in Susac syndrome. CD8+ and CD4+ blood T cells underwent TCR beta sequencing. Controls were healthy donors (matched for age and sex). TEMRA cells underwent FACS enrichment and CD8+ and CD4+ T cells underwent negative isolation. The specimen sequenced was CD8+ T cells from PBMCs. The origin of this receptor is a human donor in good health.

The CDR3 sequence: CASSQEAGLGYGYTF. The CDR3 bases are TGTGCCAGCAGCCAAGAGGCAGGGTTGGGCTATGGCTACACCTTC. The V and J genes are TRBV3-1 and TRBJ1-2; weak D call: TRBD1 (5 bases). CDR3 length: 15 amino acids. V was trimmed by 0 bases and J by 4 bases, leaving 12 bases between them. Germline V CDR1 and CDR2: LGHDT, YNNKEL (reference sequence).